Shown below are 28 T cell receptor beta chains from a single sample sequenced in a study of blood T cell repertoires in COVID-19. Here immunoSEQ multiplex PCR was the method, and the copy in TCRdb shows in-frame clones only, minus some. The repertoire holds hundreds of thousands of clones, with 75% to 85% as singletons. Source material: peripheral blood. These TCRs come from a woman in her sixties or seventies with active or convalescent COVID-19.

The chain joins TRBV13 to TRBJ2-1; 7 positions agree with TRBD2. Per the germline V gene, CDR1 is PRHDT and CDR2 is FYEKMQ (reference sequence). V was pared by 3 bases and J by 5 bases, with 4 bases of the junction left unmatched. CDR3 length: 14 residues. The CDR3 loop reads CASSFILADNEQFF. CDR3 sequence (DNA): TGTGCCAGCAGCTTCATCCTAGCGGACAATGAGCAGTTCTTC.

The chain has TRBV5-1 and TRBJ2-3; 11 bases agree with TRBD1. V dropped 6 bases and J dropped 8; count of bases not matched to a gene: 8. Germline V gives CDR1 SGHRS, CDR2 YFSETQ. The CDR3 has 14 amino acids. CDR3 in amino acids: CASNRDRGARTQYF. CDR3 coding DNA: TGCGCCAGCAACCGGGACAGGGGGGCCCGTACGCAGTATTTT.

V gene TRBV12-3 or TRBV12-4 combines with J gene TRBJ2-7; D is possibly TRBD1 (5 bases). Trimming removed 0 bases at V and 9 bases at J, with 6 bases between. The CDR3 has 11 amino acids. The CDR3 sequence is CASSLAGAQYF. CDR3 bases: TGTGCCAGCAGTTTAGCAGGGGCGCAGTACTTC.

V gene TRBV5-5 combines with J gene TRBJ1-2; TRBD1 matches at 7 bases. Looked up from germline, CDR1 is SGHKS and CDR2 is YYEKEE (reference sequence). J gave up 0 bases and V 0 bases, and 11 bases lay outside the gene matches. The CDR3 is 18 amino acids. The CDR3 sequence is CASSLAVRGGSTNYGYTF. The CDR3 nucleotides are TGTGCCAGCAGCTTGGCGGTGAGAGGGGGCTCAACTAACTATGGCTACACCTTC.

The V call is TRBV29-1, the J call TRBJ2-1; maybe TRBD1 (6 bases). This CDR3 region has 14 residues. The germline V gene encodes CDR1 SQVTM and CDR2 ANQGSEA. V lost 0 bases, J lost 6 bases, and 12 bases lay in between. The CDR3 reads CSVEELLDSNEQFF. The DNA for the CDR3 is TGCAGCGTTGAAGAGCTCTTGGACAGCAATGAGCAGTTCTTC.

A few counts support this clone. CDR3 protein: CAWSGQGGSTEAFF. CDR3 in DNA: TGTGCCTGGAGCGGACAGGGGGGTAGCACTGAAGCTTTCTTT. V gene TRBV30 combines with J gene TRBJ1-1, with 10 positions matching TRBD1. CDR1 is GTSNPN, CDR2 SVGIG, per germline (reference sequence). V lost 3 bases to trimming and J lost 4 bases; unmatched junction nucleotides: 5. The length of the CDR3 is 14 residues.

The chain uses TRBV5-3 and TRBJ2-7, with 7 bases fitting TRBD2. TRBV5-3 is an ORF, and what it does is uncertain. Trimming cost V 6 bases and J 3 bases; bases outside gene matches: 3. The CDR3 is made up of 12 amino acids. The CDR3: CARTSGGYEQYF. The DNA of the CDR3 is TGTGCCAGAACCTCGGGGGGCTACGAGCAGTACTTC.

The CDR3 coding sequence is TGTGCCATCAGAGCGGGGGCCCTCACAGATACGCAGTATTTT. It is translated as CAIRAGALTDTQYF. This rearrangement joins TRBV10-3 to TRBJ2-3; 8 bases fit TRBD2. The CDR3 is 14 residues long. The J segment lost 2 bases and the V segment lost 6 bases, leaving 4 bases of the junction unmatched. Germline-derived CDR1 and CDR2 are ENHRY and SYGVKD.

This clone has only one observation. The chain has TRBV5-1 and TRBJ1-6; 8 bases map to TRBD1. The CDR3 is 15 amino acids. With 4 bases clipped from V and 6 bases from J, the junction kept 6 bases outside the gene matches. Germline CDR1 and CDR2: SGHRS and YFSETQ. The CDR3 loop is CASSPQGAGNSPLHF. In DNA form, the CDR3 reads TGCGCCAGCAGCCCGCAGGGGGCTGGTAATTCACCCCTCCACTTT.

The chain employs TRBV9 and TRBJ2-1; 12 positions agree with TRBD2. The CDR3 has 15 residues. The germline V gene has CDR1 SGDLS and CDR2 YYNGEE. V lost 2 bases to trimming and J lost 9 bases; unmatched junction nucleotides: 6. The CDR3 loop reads CASSVVELAGGEQFF. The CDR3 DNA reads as TGTGCCAGCAGCGTGGTCGAACTAGCGGGGGGTGAGCAGTTCTTC.

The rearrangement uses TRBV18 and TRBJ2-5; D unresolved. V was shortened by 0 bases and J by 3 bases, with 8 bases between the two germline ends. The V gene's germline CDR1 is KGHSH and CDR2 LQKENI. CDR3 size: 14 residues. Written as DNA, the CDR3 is TGTGCCAGCTCACCACCGTGGCAGAAAGAGACCCAGTACTTC. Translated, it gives CASSPPWQKETQYF.

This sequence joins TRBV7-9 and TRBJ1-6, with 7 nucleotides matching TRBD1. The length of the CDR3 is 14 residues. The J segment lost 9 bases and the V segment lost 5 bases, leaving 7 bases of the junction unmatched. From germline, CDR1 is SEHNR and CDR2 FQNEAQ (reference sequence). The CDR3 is CASSITGQSSPLHF. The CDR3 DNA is TGTGCCAGCAGCATAACGGGACAGTCTTCACCCCTCCACTTT.

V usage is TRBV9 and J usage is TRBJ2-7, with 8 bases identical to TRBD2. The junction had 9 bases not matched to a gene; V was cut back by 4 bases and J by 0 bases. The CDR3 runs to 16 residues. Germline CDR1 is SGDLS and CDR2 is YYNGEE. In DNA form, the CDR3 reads TGTGCCAGCAGCCCAACCATAGCGGGAAGCTCCTACGAGCAGTACTTC. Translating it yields CASSPTIAGSSYEQYF. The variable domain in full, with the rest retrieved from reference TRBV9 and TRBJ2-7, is DSGVTQTPKHLITATGQRVTLRCSPRSGDLSVYWYQQSLDQGLQFLIQYYNGEERAKGNILERFSAQQFPDLHSELNLSSLELGDSALYFCASSPTIAGSSYEQYFGPGTRLTVT.

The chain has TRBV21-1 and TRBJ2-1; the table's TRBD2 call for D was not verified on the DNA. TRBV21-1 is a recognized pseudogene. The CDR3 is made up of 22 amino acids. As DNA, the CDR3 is TGTGCCAGCAGCAAAACCGCGTACAGGGACAGCCTAGCGGGGGCCGCCTACAATGAGCAGTTCTTC. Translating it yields CASSKTAYRDSLAGAAYNEQFF.

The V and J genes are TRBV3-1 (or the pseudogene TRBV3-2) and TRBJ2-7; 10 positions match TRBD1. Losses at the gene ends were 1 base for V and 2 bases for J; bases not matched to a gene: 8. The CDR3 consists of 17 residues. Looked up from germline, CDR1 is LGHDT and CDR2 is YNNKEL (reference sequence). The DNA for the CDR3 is TGTGCCAGCAGCCAAGCCTCTACCGGGACAGGGGCCTACGAGCAGTACTTC. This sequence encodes CASSQASTGTGAYEQYF.

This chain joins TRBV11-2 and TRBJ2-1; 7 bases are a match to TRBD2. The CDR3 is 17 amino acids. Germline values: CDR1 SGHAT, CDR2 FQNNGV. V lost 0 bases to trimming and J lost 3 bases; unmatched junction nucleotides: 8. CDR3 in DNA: TGTGCCAGCAGCTTAGATCGGGGGGACGTACGCTACAATGAGCAGTTCTTC. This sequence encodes CASSLDRGDVRYNEQFF. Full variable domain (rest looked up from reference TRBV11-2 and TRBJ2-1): EAGVAQSPRYKIIEKRQSVAFWCNPISGHATLYWYQQILGQGPKLLIQFQNNGVVDDSQLPKDRFSAERLKGVDSTLKIQPAKLEDSAVYLCASSLDRGDVRYNEQFFGPGTRLTVL.

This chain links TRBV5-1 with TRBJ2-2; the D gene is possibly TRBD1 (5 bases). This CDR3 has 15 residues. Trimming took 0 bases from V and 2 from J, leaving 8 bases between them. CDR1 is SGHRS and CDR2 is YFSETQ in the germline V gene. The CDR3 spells CASSLGGSNTGELFF. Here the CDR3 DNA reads TGCGCCAGCAGCTTGGGGGGCAGCAACACCGGGGAGCTGTTTTTT. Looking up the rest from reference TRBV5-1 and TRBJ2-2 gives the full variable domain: KAGVTQTPRYLIKTRGQQVTLSCSPISGHRSVSWYQQTPGQGLQFLFEYFSETQRNKGNFPGRFSGRQFSNSRSEMNVSTLELGDSALYLCASSLGGSNTGELFFGEGSRLTVL.

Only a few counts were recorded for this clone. The CDR3 DNA reads TGTGCCAGCAGTTGGGACAGGGGAAGGACTGAAGCTTTCTTT. Protein sequence: CASSWDRGRTEAFF. The chain is built from TRBV2 and TRBJ1-1; TRBD1 agrees at 10 bases. The CDR3 covers 14 residues. The trim removed 5 bases at V and 5 bases at J, leaving 5 bases unmatched. The V gene's germline CDR1 is SNHLY and CDR2 FYNNEI.

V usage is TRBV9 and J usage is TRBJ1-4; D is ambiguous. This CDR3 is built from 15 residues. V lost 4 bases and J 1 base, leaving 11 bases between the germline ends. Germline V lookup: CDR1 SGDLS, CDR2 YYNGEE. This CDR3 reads CASSPGRVTNEKLFF. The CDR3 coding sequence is TGTGCCAGCAGCCCGGGGAGGGTAACTAATGAAAAACTGTTTTTT.

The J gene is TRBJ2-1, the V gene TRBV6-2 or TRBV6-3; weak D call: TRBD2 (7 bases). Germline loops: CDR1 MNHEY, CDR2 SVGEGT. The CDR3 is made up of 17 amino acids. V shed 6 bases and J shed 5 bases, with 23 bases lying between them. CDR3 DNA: TGTGCCAGCAGCCCTTACGGGACACGGGGGGCCGACAATGAGCAGTTCTTC. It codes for CASSPYGTRGADNEQFF.

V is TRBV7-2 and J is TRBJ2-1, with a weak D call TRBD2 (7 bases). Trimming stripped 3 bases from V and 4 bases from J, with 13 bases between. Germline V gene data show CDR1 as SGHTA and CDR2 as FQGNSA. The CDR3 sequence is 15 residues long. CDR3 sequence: CASSLGRGIYNEQFF. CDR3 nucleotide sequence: TGTGCCAGCAGCTTGGGGAGGGGGATTTACAATGAGCAGTTCTTC.

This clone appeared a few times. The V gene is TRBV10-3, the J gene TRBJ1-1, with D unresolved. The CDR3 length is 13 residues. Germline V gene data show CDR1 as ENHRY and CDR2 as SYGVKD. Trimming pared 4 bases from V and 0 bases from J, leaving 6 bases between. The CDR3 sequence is CAISVSLNTEAFF. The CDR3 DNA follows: TGTGCCATCAGTGTAAGCCTGAACACTGAAGCTTTCTTT.

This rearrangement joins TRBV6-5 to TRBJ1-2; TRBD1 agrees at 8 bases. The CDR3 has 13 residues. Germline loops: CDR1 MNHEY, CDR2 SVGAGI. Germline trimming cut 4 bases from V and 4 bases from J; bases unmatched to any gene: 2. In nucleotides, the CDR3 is TGTGCCAGCAGTTGGACAGGGAGCTATGGCTACACCTTC. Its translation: CASSWTGSYGYTF.

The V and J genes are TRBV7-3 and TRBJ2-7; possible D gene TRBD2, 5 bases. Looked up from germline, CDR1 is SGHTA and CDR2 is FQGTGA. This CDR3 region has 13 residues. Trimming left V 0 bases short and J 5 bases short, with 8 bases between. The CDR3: CASSLTTGNEQYF. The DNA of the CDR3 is TGTGCCAGCAGCTTAACGACCGGGAACGAGCAGTACTTC. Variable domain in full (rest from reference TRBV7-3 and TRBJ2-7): GAGVSQTPSNKVTEKGKYVELRCDPISGHTALYWYRQSLGQGPEFLIYFQGTGAADDSGLPNDRFFAVRPEGSVSTLKIQRTERGDSAVYLCASSLTTGNEQYFGPGTRLTVT.

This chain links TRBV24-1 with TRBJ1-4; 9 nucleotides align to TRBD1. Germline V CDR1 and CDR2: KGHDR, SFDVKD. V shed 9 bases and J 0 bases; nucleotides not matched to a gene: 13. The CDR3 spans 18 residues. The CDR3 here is CATVVPGQGPPTNEKLFF. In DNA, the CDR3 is TGTGCCACCGTTGTTCCGGGACAGGGCCCCCCAACTAATGAAAAACTGTTTTTT.

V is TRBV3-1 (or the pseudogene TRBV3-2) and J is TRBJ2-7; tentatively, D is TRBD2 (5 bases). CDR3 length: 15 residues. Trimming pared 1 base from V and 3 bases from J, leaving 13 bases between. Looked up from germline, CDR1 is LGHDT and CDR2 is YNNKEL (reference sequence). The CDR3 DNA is TGTGCCAGCAGCCAAGGTGTCGGGAACTACTACGAGCAGTACTTC. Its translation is CASSQGVGNYYEQYF.

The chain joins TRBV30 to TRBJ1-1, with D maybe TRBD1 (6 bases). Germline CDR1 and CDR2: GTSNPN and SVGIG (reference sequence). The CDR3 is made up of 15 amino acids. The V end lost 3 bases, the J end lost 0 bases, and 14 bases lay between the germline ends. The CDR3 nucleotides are TGTGCCTGGAGGGACAGCTCCTTTTTGAACACTGAAGCTTTCTTT. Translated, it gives CAWRDSSFLNTEAFF.

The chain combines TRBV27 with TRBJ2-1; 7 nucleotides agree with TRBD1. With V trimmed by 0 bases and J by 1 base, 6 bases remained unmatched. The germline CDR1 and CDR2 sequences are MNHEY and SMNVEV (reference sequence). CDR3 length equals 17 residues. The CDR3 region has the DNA TGTGCCAGCAGTTTATCCGACAGGGAAGGGTCCTACAATGAGCAGTTCTTC. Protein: CASSLSDREGSYNEQFF.